The present T cell receptor beta chain was sequenced within a study of cytomegalovirus exposure and HLA in healthy donors. General study findings and limits: The study listed 164 cytomegalovirus-associated TCR beta chains. Per a prior analysis, the majority of TCR beta V segments were productive roughly 87% or roughly 30% of the time. Many donors carried some public TCRs, although rarity characterized most TCR sequences.

The donors (healthy individuals) were bone marrow donors. 13 Jbeta primers and 60 Vbeta primers were used for the PCR. The repertoire was sequenced with immunoSEQ multiplex PCR; TCRdb's copy has only in-frame clones and lacks some. The sample lists under 250,000 clones, roughly three quarters occurring once. About this clone itself: What it binds is not known.

Germline values: CDR1 MNHEY, CDR2 SMNVEV (reference sequence). Between the trimmed V and J ends, which lost 0 bases and 3 bases, there was a span of 4 bases. CDR3 length: 13 residues. Sample: PBMCs. This receptor was taken from a man between 45 and 60 years old in good health and CMV-seronegative. V and J are TRBV27 and TRBJ2-3; D is undetermined. CDR3 sequence (DNA): TGTGCCAGCAGTTTATCGAGGACAGATACGCAGTATTTT. Its translation is CASSLSRTDTQYF.